These 17 T cell receptor beta chains came from one sample sequenced in a study of T-cell reconstitution after alpha-beta-depleted transplantation in children (dated by TCRdb to the mid-2010s). The sample's treatment or condition, from its label and the paper: allogeneic hematopoietic cell transplantation with graft depleted of TCRalphabeta T cells and CD19 B cells. Library construction relied on PCR. The sequencer listed for this sample is Illumina HiSeq 2500. Molecular barcoding was employed in the preparation of TCR libraries, with unique molecular identifiers being used to normalize TCRbeta repertoire quantification. TCRdb reprocessed the public reads (quality trimming at Q25 with fastp, clone calling with MiXCR) and kept in-frame beta chains. Rows with a matching CDR3 protein are joined into one entry that keeps the most common DNA and genes. For this sample there are fewer than 250,000 distinct CDR3 sequences; roughly 18% appear just once. Clones ranked in the top ten supply around two fifths of the sample.

Sequenced material: PBMCs, mostly from graft donor cells, taken 360 days after TCRalphabeta/CD19-depleted stem cell transplant. All receptors come from a male patient aged 2 to 9 who had a stem cell transplant for acute lymphoblastic leukemia, so the T cells may come from the graft donor.

This clonotype was counted a few times. V gene TRBV12-3 or TRBV12-4 combines with J gene TRBJ2-3, with TRBD1 matching 8 bases. CDR3 size: 13 residues. J gave up 3 bases and V 10 bases, and 6 bases lay outside the gene matches. CDR3 DNA: TGTGCCACCCAGGGGGCAGGGACAGATACGCAGTATTTT. Translation gives CATQGAGTDTQYF.

This clonotype was seen a few times. The rearrangement uses TRBV7-8 and TRBJ1-1; 8 nucleotides line up with TRBD1. Trimming removed 5 bases from V and 5 bases from J; junction bases left unmatched: 4. The CDR3 length is 13 residues. Germline V gene sequence: CDR1 SGHVS, CDR2 FQNEAQ. CDR3 in DNA: TGTGCCAGCAGCACGGACAGGGTAACTGAAGCTTTCTTT. Its protein is CASSTDRVTEAFF.

This clonotype was observed at least ten times. The chain uses TRBV12-3 or TRBV12-4 and TRBJ2-1; D remains unclear. Trimming shortened V by 5 bases and J by 7 bases, and 6 bases separated the two germline ends. This CDR3 has 11 residues. CDR3 bases: TGTGCCAGCAGTACAGCGAATGAGCAGTTCTTC. This codes for CASSTANEQFF.

This clonotype was detected many times. V is TRBV28 and J is TRBJ2-7; unclear D gene. Trimming took 4 bases from V and 4 from J, leaving 8 bases between them. There are 12 residues in the CDR3. Germline assignment: CDR1 MDHEN and CDR2 SYDVKM. CDR3 sequence (DNA): TGTGCCAGCAGTTCCTTAGGGTACGAGCAGTACTTC. Residues: CASSSLGYEQYF.

A few counts support this clonotype. This chain uses TRBV29-1 with TRBJ2-5; D might be TRBD2 (5 bases). Deletions cut 4 bases from V and 5 bases from J, with 17 bases between. The CDR3 sequence is 14 residues long. Germline V CDR1 and CDR2: SQVTM, ANQGSEA. The CDR3 is CSVVRFGGRETQYF. Here the CDR3 DNA reads TGCAGCGTTGTAAGGTTTGGAGGTCGGGAGACCCAGTACTTC. Based on the CDR3 plus reference TRBV29-1 and TRBJ2-5, the full variable domain is SAVISQKPSRDICQRGTSLTIQCQVDSQVTMMFWYRQQPGQSLTLIATANQGSEATYESGFVIDKFPISRPNLTFSTLTVSNMSPEDSSIYLCSVVRFGGRETQYFGPGTRLLVL.

The chain is built from TRBV12-3 or TRBV12-4 and TRBJ2-5; 8 positions agree with TRBD2. V lost 6 bases, J lost 3 bases, and 6 bases stayed unmatched. The CDR3 covers 14 residues. The CDR3 DNA reads as TGTGCCAGCAGATGGCTAGCGGGTAAAGAGACCCAGTACTTC. Its protein product is CASRWLAGKETQYF.

The V and J genes are TRBV12-3 or TRBV12-4 and TRBJ2-7; 10 nucleotides match TRBD2. The V segment lost 0 bases and the J segment 3 bases; nucleotides outside the gene matches: 14. The CDR3 contains 19 residues. CDR3 DNA sequence: TGTGCCAGCAGTTTAGCCCGAGCCGGCCTAGCGGGGGTTCACTACGAGCAGTACTTC. Its protein is CASSLARAGLAGVHYEQYF.

This clonotype was counted at least ten times. DNA of the CDR3: TGCGCCAGCAGCTCGGGACTCGCTAGCACAGATACGCAGTATTTT. Translation: CASSSGLASTDTQYF. The chain is built from TRBV5-1 and TRBJ2-3; tentative D call: TRBD2 (6 bases). With 3 bases removed from V and 0 bases from J, the gap between germline ends came to 11 bases. The CDR3 totals 15 residues. Germline CDR1 and CDR2: SGHRS and YFSETQ.

This CDR3 reads CASRSTGVETQYF. CDR3 in DNA: TGTGCCAGCAGGTCCACAGGGGTAGAGACCCAGTACTTC. This chain joins TRBV7-6 and TRBJ2-5, with 7 positions matching TRBD1. Per the germline V gene, CDR1 is SGHVS and CDR2 is FNYEAQ. V was clipped by 6 bases and J by 4 bases; unmatched bases: 5. CDR3 length: 13 amino acids.

There are a few counts of this clonotype. This rearrangement joins TRBV24-1 to TRBJ2-7; perhaps TRBD2 as D (5 bases). This CDR3 spans 13 amino acids. Germline V gives CDR1 KGHDR, CDR2 SFDVKD. Deletions cut 4 bases from V and 2 bases from J, with 8 bases between. The CDR3 region has the DNA TGTGCCACCAGTGAACCGGGAACCTACGAGCAGTACTTC. Translating gives CATSEPGTYEQYF.

This chain connects TRBV29-1 to TRBJ2-5; D remains unclear. The germline V and J ends were trimmed by 2 bases and 5 bases, with 12 bases remaining between them. Germline assignment: CDR1 SQVTM and CDR2 ANQGSEA. The CDR3 has 13 residues. CDR3 DNA: TGCAGCGTTGAAAAGGTTGTTGGGGAGACCCAGTACTTC. Amino acids: CSVEKVVGETQYF.

Regarding this clonotype: Sequence at one end of the junction differs from germline and may be a read error. The rearrangement links TRBV30 to TRBJ1-4; unclear D gene. There are 11 residues in the CDR3. Germline V gene data show CDR1 as GTSNPN and CDR2 as SVGIG (reference sequence). The CDR3 here is CAWGVNEKLFF. The CDR3 DNA reads TGTGCCTGGGGTGTTAATGAAAAACTGTTTTTT.

This clonotype was counted only a few times. V gene TRBV6-6 combines with J gene TRBJ1-5; D possibly corresponds to TRBD1 (5 bases). The CDR3 contains 13 residues. Germline V gene lookup returns CDR1 MNHNY and CDR2 SVGAGI (reference sequence). The V and J ends lost 6 bases and 3 bases respectively, with 9 bases between them. The CDR3 region has the DNA TGTGCCAGCAGAGACAGTTACAATCAGCCCCAGCATTTT. This translates into CASRDSYNQPQHF.

This clonotype came up a few times. This rearrangement joins TRBV7-9 to TRBJ2-7; D tentatively fits TRBD1 or TRBD2 (5 bases each). V was pared by 5 bases and J by 7 bases, with 15 bases between. This CDR3 has 13 amino acids. Germline CDR1 is SEHNR and CDR2 is FQNEAQ (reference sequence). The CDR3 sequence is CASSPPGRKEQYF. As DNA, the CDR3 is TGTGCCAGCAGCCCCCCGGGACGGAAAGAGCAGTACTTC.

The rearrangement uses TRBV5-1 and TRBJ2-2, with 8 nucleotides matching TRBD1. CDR1 is SGHRS, CDR2 YFSETQ, per germline. V shed 4 bases, J shed 1 base, and the junction held 0 bases outside the gene matches. This CDR3 spans 14 amino acids. The DNA for the CDR3 is TGCGCCAGCAGCGGACAGGGGAACACCGGGGAGCTGTTTTTT. Protein product: CASSGQGNTGELFF.

The chain is built from TRBV20-1 and TRBJ1-4; a weak D match, TRBD1 (5 bases). The germline V gene has CDR1 DFQATT and CDR2 SNEGSKA (reference sequence). V shed 6 bases and J shed 4 bases, with 18 bases lying between them. The CDR3 covers 15 residues. CDR3 amino acids: CSAETWGGINEKLFF. As DNA, the CDR3 is TGCAGTGCGGAAACCTGGGGGGGGATTAATGAAAAACTGTTTTTT.

The table lists this clonotype with a few counts. This rearrangement joins TRBV5-1 to TRBJ1-3; D unclear. The CDR3 runs to 19 residues. Germline loops: CDR1 SGHRS, CDR2 YFSETQ. V was trimmed by 0 bases and J by 0 bases, leaving 19 bases between them. CDR3 DNA sequence: TGCGCCAGCAGCTTGGCAGAAGAAGGTTGGGGTGACTCTGGAAACACCATATATTTT. Protein: CASSLAEEGWGDSGNTIYF.